Listed below are T cell receptor beta chains from one sample, sequenced in a study of T cells in tumors after PD-1 blockade. Data came from immunoSEQ multiplex PCR; TCRdb stores just in-frame clones and leaves some out. The sample carries roughly 50,000 clones, 65% to 85% recorded once. The sequenced sample was PBMCs, obtained before anti-PD-1 treatment. The receptors were sampled from a human donor with basal cell carcinoma. Each CDR3 is given with its conserved first and last residue. D genes are given only for firm matches. Where a row states a size, it is once, few, many or the class of an expanded clone; other rows omit it.

TGTGCCGGAAAGTCCCCGACCTACGAGCAGTACTTC | CAGKSPTYEQYF | TRBJ2-7 | - | TRBV6-5 | -
TGCGCCAGCAGTGAGTACTCCGGGACTGTGGGGGATACGCAGTATTTT | CASSEYSGTVGDTQYF | TRBJ2-3 | once | TRBV10-1 | -
TGTGCCAGCAGTTTAACAGGTGGGAGCTCCTACAATGAGCAGTTCTTC | CASSLTGGSSYNEQFF | TRBJ2-1 | - | TRBV28 | -
TGTGCCAGCAGTCCAGACAGGGTGAAGCAGTACTTC | CASSPDRVKQYF | TRBJ2-7 | - | TRBV6-5 | TRBD1
TGCAGCGTAGAGATGAACACTGAAGCTTTCTTT | CSVEMNTEAFF | TRBJ1-1 | medium-sized | TRBV29-1 | -
TGTGCCAGCAAGGCAGGGATAGGGCCCCAGCATTTT | CASKAGIGPQHF | TRBJ1-5 | - | TRBV6-5 | -
TGCGCCAGCAGCCCCCGGGGGCTAGCGGGGGGGGCCTACAATGAGCAGTTCTTC | CASSPRGLAGGAYNEQFF | TRBJ2-1 | - | TRBV10-1 | TRBD2
TGTGCCAGCAGCGTAGGCGGGGGGGGACGGGAGACCCAGTACTTC | CASSVGGGGRETQYF | TRBJ2-5 | - | TRBV9 | TRBD2
TGTGCCAGCAGCCCACAGGGTGTTGAGCAGTTCTTC | CASSPQGVEQFF | TRBJ2-1 | - | TRBV11-1 | -
TGTGCCAGCAGCATCTCCGGGACTACCTTTGGCGAGCAGTACTTC | CASSISGTTFGEQYF | TRBJ2-7 | - | TRBV7-8 | TRBD2
TGTGCCAGTAGTCCTGACCGGGGCGGGGGGGCGTACACCGGGGAGCTGTTTTTT | CASSPDRGGGAYTGELFF | TRBJ2-2 | - | TRBV19 | TRBD2
TGCGCCAGCAGCCAGACCCAAGGGACATCTTCCTACAATGAGCAGTTCTTC | CASSQTQGTSSYNEQFF | TRBJ2-1 | - | TRBV4-1 | -
TGTGCCAGCAGTCCAGATAACAGGGGAAATGAGCAGTTCTTC | CASSPDNRGNEQFF | TRBJ2-1 | - | TRBV3-1/TRBV3-2 | TRBD1
TGTGCCAGCAGTTATCTTCAACCCCCGACGCAGTATTTT | CASSYLQPPTQYF | TRBJ2-3 | - | TRBV6-6 | -
TGTGCCTGGAGTGTTGAGCAGGGCGGTACGCAGTATTTT | CAWSVEQGGTQYF | TRBJ2-3 | - | TRBV30 | -
TGCAGCAGGGGGCGCGGGAACGAGCAGTACTTC | CSRGRGNEQYF | TRBJ2-7 | - | TRBV20-1 | TRBD1
TGTGCCAGTGGTTCCTCCGGAGGGGCAGAGACCCAGTACTTC | CASGSSGGAETQYF | TRBJ2-5 | - | TRBV19 | -
TGTGCCAGCAGTCCTACCGGGACTAGCCTAGAGACCCAGTACTTC | CASSPTGTSLETQYF | TRBJ2-5 | - | TRBV2 | TRBD2
TGTGCCAGCTCACCGAGACAGGCCCATGGCTACACCTTC | CASSPRQAHGYTF | TRBJ1-2 | - | TRBV18 | -
TGCGCCAGCAGCCCGCTCGAATGGAACATTCAGTACTTC | CASSPLEWNIQYF | TRBJ2-4 | - | TRBV5-1 | -
TGTGCCAGCACCGTGGGACAGCTGAACACTGAAGCTTTCTTT | CASTVGQLNTEAFF | TRBJ1-1 | - | TRBV6-6 | TRBD1
TGTGCCAGTAGTATAGATAAGTCGGGGGGCGGTTCACCCCTCCACTTT | CASSIDKSGGGSPLHF | TRBJ1-6 | - | TRBV19 | -
TGCGCCAGCAGCCTCCGGGACGCAGGGACAGATACGCAGTATTTT | CASSLRDAGTDTQYF | TRBJ2-3 | - | TRBV5-1 | -
TGCGCCAGCAGCTTGTCAAGCGGGGGGGCCTACGAGCAGTACTTC | CASSLSSGGAYEQYF | TRBJ2-7 | - | TRBV5-1 | TRBD2
TGTGCCAGCAGCTTACGGGGGGGCGGGGCCCTCCTTCAAGAGACCCAGTACTTC | CASSLRGGGALLQETQYF | TRBJ2-5 | - | TRBV7-9 | TRBD2
TGTGCCTGGAGGGGGGCGGGGGGGCGTAGGACCGGGGAGCTGTTTTTT | CAWRGAGGRRTGELFF | TRBJ2-2 | - | TRBV30 | TRBD2
TGCAGTGCTAGATGGGTTGAGACCCAGTACTTC | CSARWVETQYF | TRBJ2-5 | - | TRBV20-1 | -
TGTGCCAGCAGCCGGAGACTAGCGGGGGGCCTGGCCGACACCGGGGAGCTGTTTTTT | CASSRRLAGGLADTGELFF | TRBJ2-2 | - | TRBV4-2 | TRBD2
TGTGCCAGCAGCTTGGCTCGGAGGGACGAGCAGTACTTC | CASSLARRDEQYF | TRBJ2-7 | - | TRBV5-4 | -
TGTGCCAGCAGTCCCCCGACCACCCCCTACGAGCAGTACTTC | CASSPPTTPYEQYF | TRBJ2-7 | - | TRBV28 | -
TGTGCCAGCAGCGTTACAGGGGGTTACGGCTACACCTTC | CASSVTGGYGYTF | TRBJ1-2 | - | TRBV3-1/TRBV3-2 | TRBD1
TGTGCCACCAGCAGAGACAGGAGCTCCTATGGCTACACCTTC | CATSRDRSSYGYTF | TRBJ1-2 | - | TRBV15 | -
TGTGCCAGCAGCCCCGGGACGACGAACTGGGAGCCCCAGCATTTT | CASSPGTTNWEPQHF | TRBJ1-5 | - | TRBV3-1/TRBV3-2 | -
TGCAGTATATGGCGCGGCGAGACCCAGTACTTC | CSIWRGETQYF | TRBJ2-5 | - | TRBV20-1 | -
TGTGCCATCAGTGAGTCGGTATCAAGTGAAAAACTGTTTTTT | CAISESVSSEKLFF | TRBJ1-4 | - | TRBV10-3 | -
TGTGCCAGCAGTTTAACAGGGAGCGGCAATCAGCCCCAGCATTTT | CASSLTGSGNQPQHF | TRBJ1-5 | - | TRBV28 | -
TGTGCCACCAGCAGAGATCAGGTGGGGGCTCTAGGCTCTGGAAACACCATATATTTT | CATSRDQVGALGSGNTIYF | TRBJ1-3 | - | TRBV15 | -
TGTGCCAGCACCCTGGGCACTAGCGGGGTGGCGGGTACAAGGAATGAGCAGTTCTTC | CASTLGTSGVAGTRNEQFF | TRBJ2-1 | - | TRBV27 | TRBD2
TGCGCCAGCAGCTTGGGTCTAGCTGGGGCCAACGTCCTGACTTTC | CASSLGLAGANVLTF | TRBJ2-6 | - | TRBV5-1 | -
TGTGCCAGCAGGGAAAGTAGCTATGGCTACACCTTC | CASRESSYGYTF | TRBJ1-2 | few | TRBV6-6 | -
TGTGCCAGCAGCCGGGGGACTCGGGAGACCCAGTACTTC | CASSRGTRETQYF | TRBJ2-5 | few | TRBV12-3/TRBV12-4 | -
TGTGCCAGCAGCCTAGGGTTTAACTATGGCTACACCTTC | CASSLGFNYGYTF | TRBJ1-2 | - | TRBV6-5 | -
TGTGCCAGCAGCCGATCCACAGGGGCGGGCTCCTACAATGAGCAGTTCTTC | CASSRSTGAGSYNEQFF | TRBJ2-1 | - | TRBV14 | TRBD1
TGTGCCAGCAGCTCCTTACGACAGGGCTCCTACGAGCAGTACTTC | CASSSLRQGSYEQYF | TRBJ2-7 | - | TRBV5-6 | TRBD1
TGCAGCGTTGAACAGGCTGCAACTAATGAAAAACTGTTTTTT | CSVEQAATNEKLFF | TRBJ1-4 | - | TRBV29-1 | -
TGTGCTAGTGGTTTGATGGGGGCGGGGGTTTCACCCCTCCACTTT | CASGLMGAGVSPLHF | TRBJ1-6 | - | TRBV12-5 | -
TGTGCCATCAAACCGGGACAGGGGTTCAATGAGCAGTTCTTC | CAIKPGQGFNEQFF | TRBJ2-1 | - | TRBV10-3 | TRBD1
TGTGCCAGCAGCCAAGCGGGCACTCGCTCTGGAAACACCATATATTTT | CASSQAGTRSGNTIYF | TRBJ1-3 | - | TRBV14 | -
TGTGCCAGCAGCTTAAACAGGGGGCTTGGTTCACCCCTCCACTTT | CASSLNRGLGSPLHF | TRBJ1-6 | few | TRBV7-8 | TRBD1
TGCGCCAGCACCCCGAACAGGGTCGGGGAGACCCAGTACTTC | CASTPNRVGETQYF | TRBJ2-5 | - | TRBV10-2 | -
TGTGCCAGCAGCCAAGCTGATCCGGGGGGCTACACCTTC | CASSQADPGGYTF | TRBJ1-2 | - | TRBV3-1/TRBV3-2 | -
TGTGCCAGTAGTATAGCCCGCAATCAGCCCCAGCATTTT | CASSIARNQPQHF | TRBJ1-5 | - | TRBV19 | -
TGTGCCAGCCGGGACAGCAATCAGCCCCAGCATTTT | CASRDSNQPQHF | TRBJ1-5 | once | TRBV6-5 | -
TGTGCCAGCAGTTCCCGGGACAGGGGGCAAACCCCCTACAATGAGCAGTTCTTC | CASSSRDRGQTPYNEQFF | TRBJ2-1 | - | TRBV28 | TRBD1
TGCGCCAGCAGCCTCTACAATGAGCAGTTCTTC | CASSLYNEQFF | TRBJ2-1 | - | TRBV5-1 | -